The next 18 T cell receptor beta chains were all read from a single sample in a study of human T cells and chemical hapten exposure. One entry per CDR3 protein results from TCRdb running MiXCR on the RACE reads. Of 150,000 to 200,000 distinct CDR3 sequences listed, 24% are singletons. Time point denoted: patch test 3, about 24 weeks after DPC sensitization. Treatment specified: therapeutic diphenylcyclopropenone sensitization with weekly scalp DPC. The specimen was whole blood, collected in connection with sensitization to the hapten diphenylcyclopropenone (DPC). Receptor source: a woman between 40 and 50 years old with alopecia areata. Some clones in this sample may be carry-over from other donors' samples.

This chain connects TRBV3-1 to TRBJ2-2, with 8 bases matching TRBD2. V was clipped by 0 bases and J by 7 bases; unmatched bases: 13. Germline lookup yields CDR1 LGHDT and CDR2 YNNKEL (reference sequence). CDR3 length equals 18 residues. The CDR3 nucleotides read TGTGCCAGCAGCCAAGAAAGATGGAGAGCGGGAGCGGTCGGGGAGCTGTTTTTT. It encodes CASSQERWRAGAVGELFF.

This clonotype was observed a few times. The chain combines TRBV5-5 with TRBJ2-5; D uncertain. Trimming removed 2 bases at V and 2 bases at J, with 7 bases between. The CDR3 has 13 amino acids. Germline assignment: CDR1 SGHKS and CDR2 YYEKEE (reference sequence). CDR3 amino acids: CASSFRGQETQYF. The CDR3, as DNA: TGTGCCAGCAGCTTTCGCGGACAAGAGACCCAGTACTTC.

This clonotype was observed a few times. The rearrangement uses TRBV28 and TRBJ1-2, with a tentative D call TRBD1 (6 bases). The germline V and J ends were trimmed by 5 bases and 8 bases, with 12 bases remaining between them. From germline, CDR1 is MDHEN and CDR2 SYDVKM. There are 12 residues in the CDR3. In DNA, the CDR3 is TGTGCCAGCAGTCCTCTGGGGGGCGGCTACACCTTC. It yields the protein CASSPLGGGYTF.

The chain carries TRBV6-5 and TRBJ2-7; 9 positions agree with TRBD2. This CDR3 has 12 amino acids. The J segment lost 7 bases and the V segment lost 10 bases, leaving 8 bases of the junction unmatched. CDR1 and CDR2 (germline): MNHEY, SVGAGI. Written as DNA, the CDR3 is TGTGCCACCAATAGCGGGAGTTGGGAGCAGTACTTC. This encodes CATNSGSWEQYF.

Only a few counts were recorded for this clonotype. The rearrangement joins TRBV4-1 to TRBJ2-7; 9 bases map to TRBD2. CDR1 is MGHRA and CDR2 is YSYEKL in the germline V gene. The CDR3 is 14 residues long. J gave up 6 bases and V 4 bases, and 7 bases lay outside the gene matches. The CDR3, as DNA: TGCGCCAGCAGCCCCGATAGCGGGAGAGCCGAGCAGTACTTC. Residues: CASSPDSGRAEQYF.

J is TRBJ2-1 and V is TRBV7-8; D ambiguous. The CDR3 runs to 12 residues. CDR1 is SGHVS and CDR2 is FQNEAQ in the germline V gene. V was trimmed by 2 bases and J by 5 bases, leaving 4 bases between them. This chain's CDR3 is CASSLYNNEQFF. The CDR3, as DNA: TGTGCCAGCAGCTTATATAACAATGAGCAGTTCTTC.

Many counts were recorded for this clonotype. The V call is TRBV7-9, the J call TRBJ1-1; 9 bases map to TRBD1. The length of the CDR3 is 15 residues. The germline gives CDR1 SEHNR, CDR2 FQNEAQ (reference sequence). V shed 6 bases, J shed 4 bases, and the junction held 9 bases outside the gene matches. The CDR3 spells CASRYRTGGITEAFF. CDR3 coding DNA: TGTGCCAGCAGATACAGAACAGGGGGCATCACTGAAGCTTTCTTT.

The genes are TRBV29-1 and TRBJ2-1; 12 nucleotides align to TRBD2. V was clipped by 5 bases and J by 7 bases; unmatched bases: 6. The CDR3 consists of 14 residues. In germline, CDR1 is SQVTM, CDR2 ANQGSEA. In DNA form, the CDR3 reads TGCAGCGTTCGACTAGCGGGAGTCCGTAATGAGCAGTTCTTC. Translated: CSVRLAGVRNEQFF.

This clonotype was detected only a few times. The chain links TRBV9 to TRBJ2-1; D not resolved. The CDR3 is 13 amino acids. From germline, CDR1 is SGDLS and CDR2 YYNGEE. V lost 5 bases and J lost 4, with 10 bases in between. In nucleotides, the CDR3 is TGTGCCAGCAGTTTTGGGCAGTACAATGAGCAGTTCTTC. Protein: CASSFGQYNEQFF.

This clonotype was counted only a few times. The chain joins TRBV9 to TRBJ2-2, with D perhaps being TRBD1 or TRBD2 (5 bases each). Trimming pared 2 bases from V and 4 bases from J, leaving 12 bases between. From germline, CDR1 is SGDLS and CDR2 YYNGEE. CDR3 length: 15 residues. CDR3 in amino acids: CASSVGGRLTGELFF. CDR3 nucleotides: TGTGCCAGCAGCGTTGGGGGAAGACTCACCGGGGAGCTGTTTTTT. Looking up the rest from reference TRBV9 and TRBJ2-2 gives the full variable domain: DSGVTQTPKHLITATGQRVTLRCSPRSGDLSVYWYQQSLDQGLQFLIQYYNGEERAKGNILERFSAQQFPDLHSELNLSSLELGDSALYFCASSVGGRLTGELFFGEGSRLTVL.

This clonotype was seen a few times. V is TRBV18 and J is TRBJ2-1; 11 bases are shared with TRBD2. This CDR3 has 17 residues. J lost 2 bases, V lost 3 bases, and 6 bases had no gene match. Per the germline V gene, CDR1 is KGHSH and CDR2 is LQKENI. CDR3 DNA: TGTGCCAGCTCACCCCGCGGGACTAGCGGTCCCTACAATGAGCAGTTCTTC. This gives the protein CASSPRGTSGPYNEQFF. The full variable domain, rest sourced from reference TRBV18 and TRBJ2-1, is NAGVMQNPRHLVRRRGQEARLRCSPMKGHSHVYWYRQLPEEGLKFMVYLQKENIIDESGMPKERFSAEFPKEGPSILRIQQVVRGDSAAYFCASSPRGTSGPYNEQFFGPGTRLTVL.

This clonotype showed up many times. J is TRBJ2-3 and V is TRBV12-3 or TRBV12-4; 14 nucleotides match TRBD2. Germline trimming cut 8 bases from V and 5 bases from J; bases unmatched to any gene: 12. The CDR3 totals 17 residues. The CDR3 nucleotides read TGTGCCAGCCTCCCCGGGACTAGCGGGGGACCCATAGATACGCAGTATTTT. Translation gives CASLPGTSGGPIDTQYF.

This clonotype was counted between two and nine times. The chain combines TRBV20-1 with TRBJ2-2; TRBD1 is a possible D gene (5 bases). The CDR3 length is 14 residues. Germline V lookup: CDR1 DFQATT, CDR2 SNEGSKA (reference sequence). V lost 2 bases to trimming and J lost 1 base, with 8 bases between them. The CDR3 bases are TGCAGTGCTAGAAACAGGCTGAACACCGGGGAGCTGTTTTTT. As protein: CSARNRLNTGELFF.

This clonotype was observed a handful of times. The rearrangement uses TRBV20-1 and TRBJ2-5; TRBD2 might be the D (6 bases). Germline assignment: CDR1 DFQATT and CDR2 SNEGSKA (reference sequence). The CDR3 is 12 residues long. The germline V and J ends were trimmed by 8 bases and 2 bases, with 12 bases remaining between them. The CDR3 sequence is CSSAGLQETQYF. The CDR3 bases are TGCAGTTCCGCGGGGTTGCAAGAGACCCAGTACTTC.

This clonotype was recorded at least ten times. The junction departs from the called germline gene at one end, perhaps through a read error. The V and J genes are TRBV20-1 and TRBJ2-7, with D unresolved. The V gene's germline CDR1 is DFQATT and CDR2 SNEGSKA (reference sequence). The CDR3 extends over 12 amino acids. The CDR3 coding sequence is TGCAGTGCTAGAGTATCCTCCTCCGAGCAGTACTTC. Residues: CSARVSSSEQYF.

The genes are TRBV4-3 and TRBJ2-7; D tentatively reads TRBD1 or TRBD2 (5 bases each). Trimming shortened V by 0 bases and J by 2 bases, and 8 bases separated the two germline ends. This CDR3 is 14 amino acids long. Germline loops: CDR1 LGHNA, CDR2 YSLEER. Written as DNA, the CDR3 is TGCGCCAGCAGCCAAGATGAGGGGCCCTACGAGCAGTACTTC. Protein product: CASSQDEGPYEQYF.

This clonotype was observed a handful of times. J is TRBJ2-3 and V is TRBV29-1, with 8 bases matching TRBD2. V was clipped by 4 bases and J by 2 bases; unmatched bases: 8. This CDR3 is 15 amino acids long. Germline CDR1 SQVTM, CDR2 ANQGSEA. The CDR3 nucleotides read TGCAGCGTTGCGGGGGGGGGCTGGGTCACAGATACGCAGTATTTT. The encoded protein is CSVAGGGWVTDTQYF.

The rearrangement uses TRBV7-9 and TRBJ2-1; 10 bases line up with TRBD2. Trimming cost V 1 base and J 2 bases; bases outside gene matches: 2. The CDR3 length is 16 residues. Germline CDR1 SEHNR, CDR2 FQNEAQ (reference sequence). CDR3 sequence (DNA): TGTGCCAGCAGCTTAGGGAGCGGGAGGGCCTACAATGAGCAGTTCTTC. Residues: CASSLGSGRAYNEQFF.